The following is a T cell receptor beta chain sequence with its context. The data were obtained in a study of cytotoxic CD8 clonotypes in ibrutinib-treated CLL. The CDR3 is made up of 13 amino acids. Germline CDR1 SGHRS, CDR2 YFSETQ. With 2 bases removed from V and 8 bases from J, the gap between germline ends came to 11 bases. Clones were read by immunoSEQ multiplex PCR, and TCRdb kept only the in-frame ones, dropping some. The sample has under 200,000 clones, approximately 77% seen once. This chain links TRBV5-1 with TRBJ2-1; possible D gene TRBD2, 7 bases. The receptor's source is a human donor with chronic lymphocytic leukemia. The sample in question was PBMCs, obtained after 12 months of ibrutinib treatment. The CDR3 protein is CASSFGGRDEQFF. The CDR3 nucleotides read TGCGCCAGCAGCTTCGGGGGGCGGGATGAGCAGTTCTTC.